The 6 T cell receptor beta chains listed next were all sequenced from one sample in a study of CD8 T cells in ankylosing spondylitis. Findings and caveats of the study: Ankylosing spondylitis blood appeared to carry a characteristic TCR beta motif of roughly eight highly homologous variants.

No antigen is known for these receptors. TCRdb passed the 5' RACE reads through MiXCR, listing each CDR3 protein once. The sample lists under 950,000 distinct CDR3 sequences; around 20% were seen once. The specimen sequenced was blood, either unsorted or a sorted T cell fraction (not recorded which). Receptors originate from a male donor with ankylosing spondylitis.

The chain recombines TRBV7-9 with TRBJ1-4, with D hard to call. The CDR3 length is 15 residues. Trimming cost V 5 bases and J 3 bases, with 13 bases left between them. Germline assignment: CDR1 SEHNR and CDR2 FQNEAQ (reference sequence). CDR3 nucleotide sequence: TGTGCCAGCAGCGCCCGGACGGCCGCTAATGAAAAACTGTTTTTT. This encodes CASSARTAANEKLFF.

V usage is TRBV15 and J usage is TRBJ1-5; 12 bases are a match to TRBD1. Germline CDR1 LNHNV, CDR2 YYDKDF (reference sequence). The V and J ends lost 3 bases and 6 bases, in that order; junction bases with no gene match: 3. This CDR3 contains 15 residues. CDR3 nucleotides: TGTGCCACCAGCAGGGGACAGGGGGCGATTCAGCCCCAGCATTTT. Its protein is CATSRGQGAIQPQHF.

There are a few counts of this clonotype. J is TRBJ1-4 and V is TRBV4-2; D is undetermined. Per germline, CDR1 LGHNA and CDR2 YNFKEQ. V shed 0 bases and J shed 7 bases, with 15 bases lying between them. The CDR3 is made up of 16 amino acids. The CDR3 protein is CASSQDQDGFGEKLFF. The CDR3 DNA sequence: TGTGCCAGCAGCCAAGATCAGGACGGATTCGGTGAAAAACTGTTTTTT.

J is TRBJ2-2 and V is TRBV6-1; 9 nucleotides agree with TRBD1. With V trimmed by 4 bases and J by 6 bases, 3 bases remained unmatched. The CDR3 has 14 amino acids. Per the germline V gene, CDR1 is MNHNS and CDR2 is SASEGT. The CDR3 sequence is CASSGDRVAGELFF. The CDR3 bases are TGTGCCAGCAGTGGGGACAGGGTAGCCGGGGAGCTGTTTTTT.

J is TRBJ2-5 and V is TRBV29-1; D tentatively fits TRBD1 or TRBD2 (5 bases each). Germline V CDR1 and CDR2: SQVTM, ANQGSEA. There are 12 residues in the CDR3. Trimming took off 3 bases at V and 5 bases at J, with 10 bases between the two ends. CDR3 sequence: CSVDPGSETQYF. As DNA, the CDR3 is TGCAGCGTTGACCCAGGGAGCGAGACCCAGTACTTC.

The CDR3 DNA reads as TGTGCCAGCAGCTCCTGGGACAGGGGGCGCCGAATAGGTTCACCCCTCCACTTT. This codes for CASSSWDRGRRIGSPLHF. This chain links TRBV11-1 with TRBJ1-6; 12 bases are shared with TRBD1. Losses at the gene ends were 4 bases for V and 9 bases for J; bases not matched to a gene: 13. Germline V CDR1 and CDR2: SGHAT, FQDESV (reference sequence). This CDR3 region has 18 residues.